The source of this T cell receptor beta chain is a study of shared clonotypes between healthy human individuals. This clone has a single count. Measured with immunoSEQ multiplex PCR; TCRdb has only the in-frame clones, and not every one. The table records some 530,000 clones, almost 80% of them present only once. This receptor was taken from a middle-aged woman in good health. Some clones in this sample may be carry-over from other donors' samples. The sequencing sample was made of PBMCs.

This CDR3 is CASSWDSRRAGELFF. CDR3 DNA sequence: TGTGCCAGCAGCTGGGACTCCCGCCGGGCCGGGGAGCTGTTTTTT. The chain is built from TRBV6-5 and TRBJ2-2, with D perhaps TRBD2 (6 bases). The germline gives CDR1 MNHEY, CDR2 SVGAGI. This CDR3 contains 15 residues. Trimming shortened V by 6 bases and J by 6 bases, and 17 bases separated the two germline ends.